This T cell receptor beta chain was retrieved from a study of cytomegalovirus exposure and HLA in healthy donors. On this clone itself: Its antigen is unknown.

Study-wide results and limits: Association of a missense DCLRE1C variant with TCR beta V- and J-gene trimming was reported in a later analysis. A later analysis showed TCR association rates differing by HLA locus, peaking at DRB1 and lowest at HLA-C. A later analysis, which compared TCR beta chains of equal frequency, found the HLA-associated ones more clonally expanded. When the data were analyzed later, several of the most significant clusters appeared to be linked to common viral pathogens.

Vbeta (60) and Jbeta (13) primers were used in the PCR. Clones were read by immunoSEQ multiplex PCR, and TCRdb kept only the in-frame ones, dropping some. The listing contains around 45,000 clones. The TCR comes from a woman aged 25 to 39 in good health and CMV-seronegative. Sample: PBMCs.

This chain's CDR3 is CASSVGGGAANEKLFF. The CDR3 DNA reads TGTGCCAGCAGCGTAGGGGGAGGGGCCGCAAATGAAAAACTGTTTTTT. The rearrangement joins TRBV9 to TRBJ1-4; perhaps TRBD1 as D (5 bases). The CDR3 is made up of 16 amino acids. V was shortened by 0 bases and J by 5 bases, with 14 bases between the two germline ends. The V gene's germline CDR1 is SGDLS and CDR2 YYNGEE.